One and the same sample provided the 29 T cell receptor beta chains below, sequenced in a study of human T cells and chemical hapten exposure. The time point is: patch test 3, about 24 weeks after DPC sensitization. Documented treatment: therapeutic diphenylcyclopropenone sensitization with weekly scalp DPC. TCRdb re-called the RACE reads through MiXCR, storing one row per CDR3 protein. The profile shows tens of thousands of distinct CDR3 sequences, roughly a tenth of them singletons. Specimen: whole blood, collected in connection with sensitization to the hapten diphenylcyclopropenone (DPC). The source of these receptors is a woman aged 30 to 39 with alopecia areata. Some clones in this sample may be carry-over from other donors' samples.

The rearrangement joins TRBV6-6 to TRBJ2-3; no clear D gene. Trimming pared 0 bases from V and 1 base from J, leaving 5 bases between. Germline values: CDR1 MNHNY, CDR2 SVGAGI (reference sequence). This CDR3 has 14 residues. This chain's CDR3 is CASSYSGRTDTQYF. The CDR3 DNA reads as TGTGCCAGCAGTTACTCCGGGCGCACAGATACGCAGTATTTT.

This clonotype was picked up a small number of times. This chain connects TRBV7-2 to TRBJ1-5, with 8 nucleotides matching TRBD1. Trimming cost V 2 bases and J 8 bases; bases outside gene matches: 11. The CDR3 length is 16 residues. Germline V CDR1 and CDR2: SGHTA, FQGNSA. In DNA, the CDR3 is TGTGCCAGCAGCTTACGTTCAGGGGGCCCTGGTGAGCCCCAGCATTTT. Translated, it gives CASSLRSGGPGEPQHF.

In its sample, this clonotype was seen many times. The J gene is TRBJ2-1, the V gene TRBV28, with 10 bases that match TRBD1. Germline V gives CDR1 MDHEN, CDR2 SYDVKM. V trimming: 6 bases; J trimming: 2 bases; junction bases outside the gene matches: 4. The CDR3 extends over 15 amino acids. CDR3 in amino acids: CASSSGQGPYNEQFF. The CDR3 region has the DNA TGTGCCAGCAGCTCGGGACAGGGGCCCTACAATGAGCAGTTCTTC.

The CDR3 nucleotides read TGTGCCATCAGTGAGGCGACAGTTCAAGAGACCCAGTACTTC. This translates into CAISEATVQETQYF. The chain carries TRBV10-3 and TRBJ2-5, with D perhaps matching TRBD1 (5 bases). From germline, CDR1 is ENHRY and CDR2 SYGVKD. The V end lost 2 bases, the J end lost 2 bases, and 9 bases lay between the germline ends. This CDR3 has 14 residues.

This clonotype was counted a few times. The chain recombines TRBV5-1 with TRBJ1-1, with TRBD1 matching 7 bases. Germline CDR1 and CDR2: SGHRS and YFSETQ. The junction had 8 bases not matched to a gene; V was cut back by 0 bases and J by 3 bases. The CDR3 totals 16 residues. The CDR3 spells CASSLGLTGRDTEAFF. The CDR3, as DNA: TGCGCCAGCAGCTTGGGGTTGACAGGGAGGGACACTGAAGCTTTCTTT. The variable domain in full, completed from reference TRBV5-1 and TRBJ1-1, reads KAGVTQTPRYLIKTRGQQVTLSCSPISGHRSVSWYQQTPGQGLQFLFEYFSETQRNKGNFPGRFSGRQFSNSRSEMNVSTLELGDSALYLCASSLGLTGRDTEAFFGQGTRLTVV.

This clonotype appeared many times. V is TRBV7-6 and J is TRBJ2-2; D remains ambiguous. The germline CDR1 and CDR2 sequences are SGHVS and FNYEAQ. CDR3 length: 13 residues. V lost 3 bases and J lost 0, with 2 bases in between. CDR3 region: CASSFSNTGELFF. The CDR3 coding sequence is TGTGCCAGCAGCTTCTCGAACACCGGGGAGCTGTTTTTT.

This clonotype was counted many times. The rearrangement joins TRBV28 to TRBJ2-1; no reliable D call. V lost 10 bases and J 7 bases, leaving 11 bases between the germline ends. Germline V lookup: CDR1 MDHEN, CDR2 SYDVKM. The CDR3 length is 11 residues. The CDR3 DNA follows: TGTGCCATCGGTCCTTTGAATGAGCAGTTCTTC. Amino acids: CAIGPLNEQFF.

This chain joins TRBV7-8 and TRBJ2-3; no reliable D call. This CDR3 region has 13 residues. With 1 base removed from V and 6 bases from J, the gap between germline ends came to 8 bases. Germline lookup yields CDR1 SGHVS and CDR2 FQNEAQ. The CDR3 coding sequence is TGTGCCAGCAGCTTAGGTATAGTTGATACGCAGTATTTT. Its translation is CASSLGIVDTQYF.

This clonotype was picked up many times. For the CDR3, the DNA is TGTGCCAGCAGCCAAGATACGACTTTCGGTCAGCCCCAGCATTTT. It specifies CASSQDTTFGQPQHF. The chain links TRBV3-1 to TRBJ1-5; no clear D. The CDR3 has 15 residues. The V gene lost 0 bases and the J gene lost 6 bases, with 12 bases spanning the gap. Germline V gives CDR1 LGHDT, CDR2 YNNKEL (reference sequence).

This clonotype was counted ten times or more. The chain is built from TRBV7-7 and TRBJ2-5; 8 bases map to TRBD1. V lost 5 bases, J lost 2 bases, and 7 bases stayed unmatched. The germline CDR1 and CDR2 sequences are SSHAT and FNYEAQ (reference sequence). There are 15 residues in the CDR3. The CDR3 here is CASSTGTGGQETQYF. CDR3 sequence (DNA): TGTGCCAGCAGCACCGGGACAGGAGGACAAGAGACCCAGTACTTC. Combining the CDR3 with reference TRBV7-7 and TRBJ2-5 gives the whole variable domain GAGVSQSPRYKVTKRGQDVTLRCDPISSHATLYWYQQALGQGPEFLTYFNYEAQPDKSGLPSDRFSAERPEGSISTLTIQRTEQRDSAMYRCASSTGTGGQETQYFGPGTRLLVL.

Ten or more counts support this clonotype. This rearrangement joins TRBV30 to TRBJ1-2, with unresolved D. Germline loops: CDR1 GTSNPN, CDR2 SVGIG (reference sequence). This CDR3 has 12 residues. Trimming shortened V by 4 bases and J by 8 bases, and 14 bases separated the two germline ends. The CDR3 loop reads CAWTRTTGGYTF. CDR3 DNA: TGTGCCTGGACGCGGACTACGGGAGGCTACACCTTC.

The chain joins TRBV7-2 to TRBJ2-3, with TRBD1 matching 7 bases. This CDR3 spans 15 amino acids. The J segment lost 6 bases and the V segment lost 2 bases, leaving 8 bases of the junction unmatched. From germline, CDR1 is SGHTA and CDR2 FQGNSA. CDR3 amino acids: CASSLSGGGRDTQYF. DNA of the CDR3: TGTGCCAGCAGCTTATCAGGGGGTGGTCGGGATACGCAGTATTTT.

This clonotype was observed many times. The rearrangement links TRBV28 to TRBJ2-6; D not resolved. The V end was cut by 3 bases, the J end by 1 base, with 4 bases between. CDR3 length: 14 amino acids. Germline CDR1 reads MDHEN; CDR2 reads SYDVKM. Here the CDR3 DNA reads TGTGCCAGCAGTTTTCTATCTGGGGCCAACGTCCTGACTTTC. This translates into CASSFLSGANVLTF.

This clonotype has only a few counts. V and J are TRBV4-2 and TRBJ1-6; D remains unclear. The length of the CDR3 is 14 residues. V was pared by 3 bases and J by 8 bases, with 11 bases between. In germline, CDR1 is LGHNA, CDR2 YNFKEQ. The CDR3 sequence is CASSQGSRDSPLHF. The CDR3 coding sequence is TGTGCCAGCAGCCAGGGCTCTAGGGATTCACCCCTCCACTTT.

This clonotype was observed at least ten times. The rearrangement uses TRBV28 and TRBJ2-1; 16 bases line up with TRBD2. CDR1 MDHEN and CDR2 SYDVKM come from the germline V gene. This CDR3 spans 16 amino acids. Germline trimming cut 5 bases from V and 6 bases from J; bases unmatched to any gene: 4. The CDR3 loop is CASSGTSGGAANEQFF. The CDR3, as DNA: TGTGCCAGCAGTGGGACTAGCGGGGGGGCTGCCAATGAGCAGTTCTTC.

This clonotype has at least ten counts. J is TRBJ2-3 and V is TRBV10-1; perhaps TRBD2 as D (6 bases). The CDR3 is made up of 14 amino acids. The germline gives CDR1 WNHNN, CDR2 SYGVQD (reference sequence). V dropped 5 bases and J dropped 0 bases, with 9 bases sitting between them. This chain's CDR3 is CASSRGLSTDTQYF. The CDR3 nucleotides read TGCGCCAGCAGTAGGGGACTTAGCACAGATACGCAGTATTTT.

This clonotype was found a few times. The chain combines TRBV9 with TRBJ2-2, with D possibly matching TRBD1 (7 bases). From germline, CDR1 is SGDLS and CDR2 YYNGEE. Deletions cut 0 bases from V and 4 bases from J, with 13 bases between. This CDR3 has 16 amino acids. The CDR3 loop reads CASSVGQGGFTGELFF. The DNA for the CDR3 is TGTGCCAGCAGCGTAGGACAGGGAGGTTTCACCGGGGAGCTGTTTTTT.

In its sample, this clonotype was seen many times. CDR3 amino acids: CASSRGPMQPQHF. CDR3 bases: TGTGCCAGTAGTCGGGGGCCAATGCAGCCCCAGCATTTT. The J gene is TRBJ1-5, the V gene TRBV19; the D gene is possibly TRBD1 (6 bases). The germline CDR1 and CDR2 sequences are LNHDA and SQIVND (reference sequence). The CDR3 loop spans 13 amino acids. V lost 5 bases to trimming and J lost 7 bases, with 12 bases between them. The whole variable domain, filled in from reference TRBV19 and TRBJ1-5, reads DGGITQSPKYLFRKEGQNVTLSCEQNLNHDAMYWYRQDPGQGLRLIYYSQIVNDFQKGDIAEGYSVSREKKESFPLTVTSAQKNPTAFYLCASSRGPMQPQHFGDGTRLSIL.

This clonotype has at least ten counts. The chain joins TRBV28 to TRBJ1-5; D unclear. Germline CDR1 reads MDHEN; CDR2 reads SYDVKM. V gave up 8 bases and J gave up 6 bases, with 14 bases separating them. This CDR3 has 13 residues. The CDR3 here is CASSWQIGQPQHF. The CDR3, as DNA: TGTGCCAGCTCTTGGCAGATCGGTCAGCCCCAGCATTTT.

The chain joins TRBV18 to TRBJ1-4; D may be TRBD1 (5 bases). V was pared by 5 bases and J by 0 bases, with 13 bases between. CDR1 and CDR2 (germline): KGHSH, LQKENI. This CDR3 is 16 amino acids long. In DNA form, the CDR3 reads TGTGCCAGCTCAGGGTACAGGAGTGCAACTAATGAAAAACTGTTTTTT. Its protein product is CASSGYRSATNEKLFF. The entire variable domain, with the rest obtained from reference TRBV18 and TRBJ1-4, is as follows: NAGVMQNPRHLVRRRGQEARLRCSPMKGHSHVYWYRQLPEEGLKFMVYLQKENIIDESGMPKERFSAEFPKEGPSILRIQQVVRGDSAAYFCASSGYRSATNEKLFFGSGTQLSVL.

This clonotype was counted a few times. The V and J genes are TRBV19 and TRBJ2-1, with TRBD2 matching over 7 bases. There are 15 residues in the CDR3. CDR1 and CDR2 from the germline V gene are LNHDA and SQIVND (reference sequence). V lost 0 bases and J lost 4; bases outside the gene matches: 3. The CDR3 is CASSIEAGSYNEQFF. CDR3 nucleotides: TGTGCCAGTAGTATAGAAGCGGGGTCTTACAATGAGCAGTTCTTC.

The chain links TRBV4-3 to TRBJ2-7; a weak D match, TRBD2 (6 bases). The CDR3 totals 14 residues. Germline-derived CDR1 and CDR2 are LGHNA and YSLEER. V shed 3 bases and J shed 6 bases, with 15 bases lying between them. DNA of the CDR3: TGCGCCAGCAGCCAGAAGGGGAGGTTGGCCGAGCAGTACTTC. It translates to CASSQKGRLAEQYF.

The V gene is TRBV28, the J gene TRBJ1-2; D is unclear. CDR3 length equals 13 residues. Germline-derived CDR1 and CDR2 are MDHEN and SYDVKM. Trimming left V 5 bases short and J 2 bases short, with 9 bases between. In nucleotides, the CDR3 is TGTGCCAGCAGTATTCTTAAAAACTATGGCTACACCTTC. Amino acids: CASSILKNYGYTF.

The chain couples TRBV7-3 to TRBJ1-1; no reliable D call. Trimming removed 1 base at V and 8 bases at J, with 11 bases between. The CDR3 has 13 amino acids. From germline, CDR1 is SGHTA and CDR2 FQGTGA. The CDR3 nucleotides are TGTGCCAGCAGCTTAAACGTTAGGACGGAAGCTTTCTTT. Encoded protein: CASSLNVRTEAFF. Combining the CDR3 with reference TRBV7-3 and TRBJ1-1 gives the whole variable domain GAGVSQTPSNKVTEKGKYVELRCDPISGHTALYWYRQSLGQGPEFLIYFQGTGAADDSGLPNDRFFAVRPEGSVSTLKIQRTERGDSAVYLCASSLNVRTEAFFGQGTRLTVV.

This clonotype was seen more than once but under ten times. This chain links TRBV6-1 with TRBJ2-7; no clear D. The germline V gene encodes CDR1 MNHNS and CDR2 SASEGT. Trimming removed 2 bases at V and 0 bases at J, with 11 bases between. CDR3 length: 15 amino acids. CDR3 in amino acids: CASSERPGDSYEQYV. In nucleotides, the CDR3 is TGTGCCAGCAGTGAACGTCCGGGCGACTCCTACGAGCAGTACGTC.

This chain joins TRBV12-3 or TRBV12-4 and TRBJ1-3; D is possibly TRBD1 (5 bases). Trimming left V 4 bases short and J 6 bases short, with 10 bases between. This CDR3 comprises 13 residues. DNA for the CDR3: TGTGCCAGCAGTTACGGGGGGGAAAACACCATATATTTT. Its translation is CASSYGGENTIYF.

This chain uses TRBV11-2 with TRBJ2-3; a possible D gene is TRBD2 (6 bases). V shed 5 bases and J shed 2 bases, with 20 bases lying between them. The CDR3 is 17 residues long. Germline values: CDR1 SGHAT, CDR2 FQNNGV. CDR3 in DNA: TGTGCCAGCAGCCAACTTCGGGCAGGAGGGGCCACAGATACGCAGTATTTT. This codes for CASSQLRAGGATDTQYF.

This clonotype showed up many times. The CDR3 nucleotides read TGTGCCAGCAGTTACTGGGAAAGCACTGAAGCTTTCTTT. Its protein is CASSYWESTEAFF. The gene calls are TRBV6-5 and TRBJ1-1; D unclear. Germline loops: CDR1 MNHEY, CDR2 SVGAGI. V was shortened by 1 base and J by 4 bases, with 7 bases between the two germline ends. The CDR3 sequence is 13 residues long.

This chain connects TRBV6-5 to TRBJ1-1, with 7 nucleotides matching TRBD1. Germline trimming cut 7 bases from V and 2 bases from J; bases unmatched to any gene: 10. Germline CDR1 reads MNHEY; CDR2 reads SVGAGI. The CDR3 spans 15 residues. CDR3 DNA sequence: TGTGCCAGCAACCCAAGGGGGACAGCAAACACTGAAGCTTTCTTT. Residues: CASNPRGTANTEAFF.